What follows are 6 T cell receptor beta chains derived from one specimen sequenced in a study of CD8+ T cells in alopecia areata. TCR sequencing used cDNA made by reverse transcription of extracted RNA. Sequenced by immunoSEQ multiplex PCR; TCRdb stores in-frame clones only, minus some. The sample lists 150,000 to 200,000 clones, about 65% seen once, with approximately 1.3% in the top ten. Treatment indicated: oral pan-JAK inhibitor, 5-10 mg twice daily. Sample: CD4+ T cells sorted from blood, taken around week 50, from a patient treated with tofacitinib. Receptors originate from a human donor with alopecia areata.

The chain couples TRBV30 to TRBJ2-7; D is undetermined. CDR1 is GTSNPN and CDR2 is SVGIG in the germline V gene (reference sequence). V dropped 4 bases and J dropped 2 bases, with 15 bases sitting between them. This CDR3 region has 14 residues. The CDR3 reads CAWTRMGRTYEQYF. CDR3 DNA sequence: TGTGCCTGGACTCGAATGGGCCGAACCTACGAGCAGTACTTC.

The chain has TRBV7-6 and TRBJ1-1; unclear D gene. The V and J ends lost 6 bases and 1 base respectively, with 18 bases between them. CDR1 is SGHVS and CDR2 is FNYEAQ in the germline V gene. This CDR3 region has 16 residues. CDR3: CASSLVSRRQNTEAFF. The CDR3 bases are TGTGCCAGCAGTCTAGTGTCAAGGCGGCAGAACACTGAAGCTTTCTTT. Full variable domain (missing parts from reference TRBV7-6 and TRBJ1-1): GAGVSQSPRYKVTKRGQDVALRCDPISGHVSLYWYRQALGQGPEFLTYFNYEAQQDKSGLPNDRFSAERPEGSISTLTIQRTEQRDSAMYRCASSLVSRRQNTEAFFGQGTRLTVV.

This clone has only a few counts. The CDR3 bases are TGTGCCAGCAGACCCGCACTGACAGGGAGGCGGGAGACCCAGTACTTC. It codes for CASRPALTGRRETQYF. The V call is TRBV2, the J call TRBJ2-5, with D maybe TRBD1 (7 bases). Deletions cut 6 bases from V and 5 bases from J, with 22 bases between. The CDR3 sequence is 16 residues long. In germline, CDR1 is SNHLY, CDR2 FYNNEI.

This clone has only a few counts. V is TRBV30 and J is TRBJ1-2; a possible D gene is TRBD1 (5 bases). This CDR3 spans 14 amino acids. V was shortened by 4 bases and J by 0 bases, with 12 bases between the two germline ends. The germline V gene encodes CDR1 GTSNPN and CDR2 SVGIG (reference sequence). This chain's CDR3 is CAWTQGHSNYGYTF. In DNA form, the CDR3 reads TGTGCCTGGACTCAAGGACATTCTAACTATGGCTACACCTTC.

This clone came up once. The V and J genes are TRBV13 and TRBJ2-4, with D possibly being TRBD1 or TRBD2 (5 bases each). This CDR3 comprises 14 residues. Between the trimmed V and J ends, which lost 5 bases and 2 bases, there was a span of 10 bases. The germline CDR1 and CDR2 sequences are PRHDT and FYEKMQ (reference sequence). DNA for the CDR3: TGTGCCAGCAGCCCCGGGGCGTCCAAAAACATTCAGTACTTC. It is translated as CASSPGASKNIQYF.

The sample holds one count of this clone. The genes are TRBV7-9 and TRBJ1-6; 8 positions agree with TRBD1. With V trimmed by 4 bases and J by 7 bases, 6 bases remained unmatched. This CDR3 has 15 residues. CDR1 and CDR2 (germline): SEHNR, FQNEAQ (reference sequence). Written as DNA, the CDR3 is TGTGCCAGCAGCTCGGGCTCAGGGGGCAATTCACCCCTCCACTTT. The encoded protein is CASSSGSGGNSPLHF.